This T cell receptor beta chain was identified in a study of blood T cell repertoires in COVID-19. Recruits, aged roughly 18 to 95 years, lived in 24 US areas. The CDR3 covers 12 residues. Trimming shortened V by 7 bases and J by 5 bases, and 11 bases separated the two germline ends. In germline, CDR1 is MDHEN, CDR2 SYDVKM. Clones were sequenced by immunoSEQ multiplex PCR, and TCRdb holds only the in-frame ones, with some missing. The sample contains around 390,000 clones, just under 90% of which appear only once. Input material: PBMCs or T cells enriched from blood (not recorded which). The sequence came from a woman between 45 and 65 years old who had recovered from COVID-19. This sequence joins TRBV28 and TRBJ1-1; D is ambiguous. The CDR3 DNA reads TGTGCCAGCATTAAGACAAGGACTGAAGCTTTCTTT. Translating it yields CASIKTRTEAFF.